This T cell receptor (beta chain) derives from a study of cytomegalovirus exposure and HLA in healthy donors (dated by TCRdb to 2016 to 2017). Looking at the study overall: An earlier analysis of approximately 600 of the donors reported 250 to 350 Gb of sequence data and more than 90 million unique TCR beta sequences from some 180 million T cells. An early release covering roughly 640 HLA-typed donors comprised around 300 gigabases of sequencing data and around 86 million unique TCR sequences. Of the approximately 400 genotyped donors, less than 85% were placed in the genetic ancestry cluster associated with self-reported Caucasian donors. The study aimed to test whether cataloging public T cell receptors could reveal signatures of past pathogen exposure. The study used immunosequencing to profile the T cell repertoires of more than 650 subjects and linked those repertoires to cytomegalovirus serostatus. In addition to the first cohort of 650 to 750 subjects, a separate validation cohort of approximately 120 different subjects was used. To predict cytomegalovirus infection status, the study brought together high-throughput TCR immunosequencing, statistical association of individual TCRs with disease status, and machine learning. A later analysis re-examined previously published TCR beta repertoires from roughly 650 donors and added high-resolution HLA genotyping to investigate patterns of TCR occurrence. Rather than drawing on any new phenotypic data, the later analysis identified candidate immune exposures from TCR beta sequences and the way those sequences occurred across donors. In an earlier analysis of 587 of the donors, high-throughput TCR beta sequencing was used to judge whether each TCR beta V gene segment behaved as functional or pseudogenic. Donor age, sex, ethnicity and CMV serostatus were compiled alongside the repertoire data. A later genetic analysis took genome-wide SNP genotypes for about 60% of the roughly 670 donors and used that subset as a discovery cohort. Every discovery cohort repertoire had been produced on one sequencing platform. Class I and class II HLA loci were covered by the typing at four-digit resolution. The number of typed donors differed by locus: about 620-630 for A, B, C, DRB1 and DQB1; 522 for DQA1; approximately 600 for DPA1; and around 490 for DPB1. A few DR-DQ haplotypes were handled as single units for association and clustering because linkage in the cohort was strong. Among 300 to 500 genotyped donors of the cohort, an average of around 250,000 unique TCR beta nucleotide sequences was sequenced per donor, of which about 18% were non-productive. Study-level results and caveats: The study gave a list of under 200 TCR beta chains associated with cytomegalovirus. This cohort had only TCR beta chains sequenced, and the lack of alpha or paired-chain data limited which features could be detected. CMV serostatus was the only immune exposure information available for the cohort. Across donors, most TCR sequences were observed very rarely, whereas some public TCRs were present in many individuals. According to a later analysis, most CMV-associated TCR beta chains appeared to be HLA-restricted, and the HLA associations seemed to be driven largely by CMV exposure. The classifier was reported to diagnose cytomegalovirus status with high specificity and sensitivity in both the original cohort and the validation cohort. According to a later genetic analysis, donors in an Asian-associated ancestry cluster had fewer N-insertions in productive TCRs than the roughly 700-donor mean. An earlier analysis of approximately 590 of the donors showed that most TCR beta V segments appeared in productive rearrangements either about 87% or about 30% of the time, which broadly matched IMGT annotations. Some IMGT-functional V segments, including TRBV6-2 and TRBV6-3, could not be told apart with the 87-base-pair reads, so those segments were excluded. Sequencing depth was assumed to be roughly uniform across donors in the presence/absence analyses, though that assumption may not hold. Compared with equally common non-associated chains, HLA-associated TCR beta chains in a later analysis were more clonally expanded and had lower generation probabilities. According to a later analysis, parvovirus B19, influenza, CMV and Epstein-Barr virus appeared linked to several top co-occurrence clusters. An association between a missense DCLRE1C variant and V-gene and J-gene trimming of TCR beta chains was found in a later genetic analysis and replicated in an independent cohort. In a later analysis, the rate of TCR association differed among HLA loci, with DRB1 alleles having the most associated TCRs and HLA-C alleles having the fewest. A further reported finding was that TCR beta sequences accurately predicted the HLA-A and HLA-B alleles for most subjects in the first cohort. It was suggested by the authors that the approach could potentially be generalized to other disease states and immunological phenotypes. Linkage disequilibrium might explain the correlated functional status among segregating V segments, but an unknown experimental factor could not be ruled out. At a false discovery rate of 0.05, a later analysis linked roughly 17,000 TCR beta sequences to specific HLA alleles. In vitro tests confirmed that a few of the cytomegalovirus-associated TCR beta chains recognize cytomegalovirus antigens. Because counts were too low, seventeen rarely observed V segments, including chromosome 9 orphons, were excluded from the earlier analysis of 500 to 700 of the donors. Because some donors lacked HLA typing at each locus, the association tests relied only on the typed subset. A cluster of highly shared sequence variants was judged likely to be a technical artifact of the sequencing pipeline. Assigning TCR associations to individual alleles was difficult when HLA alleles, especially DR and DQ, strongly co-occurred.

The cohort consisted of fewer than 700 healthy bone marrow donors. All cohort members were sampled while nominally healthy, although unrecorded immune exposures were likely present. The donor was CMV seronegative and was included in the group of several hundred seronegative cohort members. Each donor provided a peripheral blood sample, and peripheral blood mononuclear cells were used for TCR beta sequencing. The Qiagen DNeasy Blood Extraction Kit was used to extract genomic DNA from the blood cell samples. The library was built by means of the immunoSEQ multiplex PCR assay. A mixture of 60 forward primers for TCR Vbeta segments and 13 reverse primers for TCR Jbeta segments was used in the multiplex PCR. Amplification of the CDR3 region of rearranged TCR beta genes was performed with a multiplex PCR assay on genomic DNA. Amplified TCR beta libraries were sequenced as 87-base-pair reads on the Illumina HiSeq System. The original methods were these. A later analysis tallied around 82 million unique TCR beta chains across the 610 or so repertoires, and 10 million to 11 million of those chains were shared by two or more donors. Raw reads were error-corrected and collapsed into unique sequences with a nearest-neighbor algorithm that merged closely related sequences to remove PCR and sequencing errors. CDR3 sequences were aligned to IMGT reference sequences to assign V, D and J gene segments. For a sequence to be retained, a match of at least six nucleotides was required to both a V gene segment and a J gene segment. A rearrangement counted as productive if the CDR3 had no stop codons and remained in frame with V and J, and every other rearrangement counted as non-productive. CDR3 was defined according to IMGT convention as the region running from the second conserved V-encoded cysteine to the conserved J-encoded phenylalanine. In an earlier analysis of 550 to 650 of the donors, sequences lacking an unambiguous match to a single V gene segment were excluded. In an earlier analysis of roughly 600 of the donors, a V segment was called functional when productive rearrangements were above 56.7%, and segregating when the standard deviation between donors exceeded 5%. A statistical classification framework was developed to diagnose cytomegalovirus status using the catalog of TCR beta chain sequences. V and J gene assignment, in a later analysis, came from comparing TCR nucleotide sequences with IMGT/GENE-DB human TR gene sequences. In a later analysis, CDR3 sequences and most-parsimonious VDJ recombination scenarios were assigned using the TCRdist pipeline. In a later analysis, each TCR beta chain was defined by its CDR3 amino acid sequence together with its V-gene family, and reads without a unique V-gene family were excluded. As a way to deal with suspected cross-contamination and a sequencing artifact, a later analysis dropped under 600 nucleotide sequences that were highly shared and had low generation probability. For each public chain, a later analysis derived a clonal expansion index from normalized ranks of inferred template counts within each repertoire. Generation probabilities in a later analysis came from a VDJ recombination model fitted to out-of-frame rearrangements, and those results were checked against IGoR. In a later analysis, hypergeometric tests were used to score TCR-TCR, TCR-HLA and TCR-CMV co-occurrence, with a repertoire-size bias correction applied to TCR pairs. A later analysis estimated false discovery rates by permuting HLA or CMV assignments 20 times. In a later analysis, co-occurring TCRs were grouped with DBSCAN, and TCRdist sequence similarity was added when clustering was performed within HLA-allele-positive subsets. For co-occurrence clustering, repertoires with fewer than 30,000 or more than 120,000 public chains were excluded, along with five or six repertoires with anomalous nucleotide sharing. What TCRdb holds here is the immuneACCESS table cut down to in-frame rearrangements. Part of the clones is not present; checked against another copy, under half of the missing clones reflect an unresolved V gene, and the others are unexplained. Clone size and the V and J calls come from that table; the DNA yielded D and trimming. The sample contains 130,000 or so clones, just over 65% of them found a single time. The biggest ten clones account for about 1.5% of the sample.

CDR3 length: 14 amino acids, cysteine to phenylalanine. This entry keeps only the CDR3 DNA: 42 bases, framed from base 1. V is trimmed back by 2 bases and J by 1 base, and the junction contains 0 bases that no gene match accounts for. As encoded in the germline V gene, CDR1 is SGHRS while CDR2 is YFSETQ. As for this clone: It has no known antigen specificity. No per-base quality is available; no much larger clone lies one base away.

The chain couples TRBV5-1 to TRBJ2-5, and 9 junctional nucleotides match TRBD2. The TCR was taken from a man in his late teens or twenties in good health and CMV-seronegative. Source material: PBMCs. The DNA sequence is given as TGCGCCAGCAGCTTAGCGGGAGGCCAAGAGACCCAGTACTTC. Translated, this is CASSLAGGQETQYF.